This T cell receptor (beta chain) was captured in a study of beta chain features in type 1 diabetes. Germline-derived CDR1 and CDR2 are SGHTA and FQGNSA. Unmatched junction bases numbered 10, after V lost 4 bases and J lost 4 bases. There are 16 residues in the CDR3. What was sequenced were expressed TCRB transcripts, since all of the isolated RNA had been reverse transcribed. Profiling relied on immunoSEQ multiplex PCR, and the TCRdb table lists in-frame clones only, not all of them. The profile shows roughly 350,000 clones, 9.5% to 11% of them singletons. The TCR comes from a woman aged 30 to 39 in good health. The chain carries TRBV7-2 and TRBJ2-1, with 7 bases lining up with TRBD2. The source material was naive CD4+ T cells from blood. The CDR3 nucleotides are TGTGCCAGCAGCTCGGAGGGCAGCGGGATATACAATGAGCAGTTCTTC. It encodes CASSSEGSGIYNEQFF.